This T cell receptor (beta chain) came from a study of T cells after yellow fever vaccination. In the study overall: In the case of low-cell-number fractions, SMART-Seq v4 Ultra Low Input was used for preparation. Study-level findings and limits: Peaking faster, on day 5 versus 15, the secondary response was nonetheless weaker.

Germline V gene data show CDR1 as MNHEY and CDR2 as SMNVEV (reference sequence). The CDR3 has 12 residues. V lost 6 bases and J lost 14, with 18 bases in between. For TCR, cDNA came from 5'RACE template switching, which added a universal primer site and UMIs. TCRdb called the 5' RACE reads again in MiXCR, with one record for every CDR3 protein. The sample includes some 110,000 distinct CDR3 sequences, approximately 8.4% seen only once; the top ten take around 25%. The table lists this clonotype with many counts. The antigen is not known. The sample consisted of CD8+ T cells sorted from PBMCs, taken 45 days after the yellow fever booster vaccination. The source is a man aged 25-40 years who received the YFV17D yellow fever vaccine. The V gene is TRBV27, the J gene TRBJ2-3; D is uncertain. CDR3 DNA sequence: TGTGCCAGCAGGTCGAGTTACTTATCTTTGTATTTT. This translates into CASRSSYLSLYF.